Sequencing of this TCR beta chain was carried out in a study of tumor-infiltrating lymphocytes in localized non-small cell lung cancer (dated by TCRdb to about 2021). Regarding the study in general: The cohort included patients whose samples were collected after neoadjuvant chemotherapy, as well as both smokers and never-smokers and several histologies. The paired tumor versus uninvolved lung comparison of immunoSEQ T-cell fraction included roughly 54 patients. Alongside flow cytometry, multiplex immunofluorescence, RNA-seq, exome sequencing and proteomics, TCR sequencing was applied to the same patients as one of several integrated assays. The overall ICON cohort was composed of under 190 surgical patients with localized non-small cell lung cancer whose tumors were resected. From each patient came resected tumor tissue plus uninvolved lung tissue from that same patient, and the uninvolved lung tissue was described as non-adjacent to the tumor. Study-wide conclusions, independent of this receptor: The TCR-derived T-cell fraction showed no difference between the flow cytometry-defined immunotypes IM1 (good prognosis) and IM2 (poor prognosis). Because assay coverage varied across patients depending on available tissue quantity, TCR sequencing was performed for only a subset of the cohort. In line with immunofluorescence CD3 counts, TCRbeta sequencing supported higher T cell infiltration in tumors compared with uninvolved lung tissue. Because different assays used different pieces of the same tissue, technical variation could not be distinguished from intratumor heterogeneity. Recurrence-free survival showed no association with tumor T-cell fraction from TCR sequencing (p = 0.61).

As for this clone: Its antigen remains undetermined. Per-base qualities were not stored, and no clone one base away is much larger.

ICON enrollment began in early 2016, and the last patient was enrolled in 2018. From a subcohort of about 70 patients, fresh tumor and matched uninvolved tissue were collected for in-depth immune analyses, including TCR sequencing. DNA isolated from bulk tissue, without cell sorting, was used for TCR sequencing. The T-cell fraction in tumor and uninvolved lung tissue was provided by TCR sequencing with the immunoSEQ assay. On the study's bioinformatics: For survival analysis, patients were divided into high (upper tertile) and low (lower two tertiles) T-cell fraction groups, which were compared by log-rank test. A signed-rank test was used to check for differences in T-cell fraction between paired tumor and uninvolved lung. Imported from immuneACCESS, the table was reduced by TCRdb to in-frame sequences with V and J called. These copies leave out some clones; in studies compared against another copy, an unresolved V gene accounts for under half, and the cause of the remainder is not known. V and J calls plus clone size are reproduced from that table; the DNA served to infer D and trimming. The sample yields 17,000 or so clones; approximately 79% were counted once. The ten largest make up 6.4% of the sample.

This TCR was sampled from a human donor with non-small cell lung cancer. The sample consisted of lung tumor tissue.

The nucleotide sequence reads TGTGCCAGCTCACCTAATACGGGGGGCGCGTCCCAGTACTTC. It specifies CASSPNTGGASQYF. The rearrangement joined TRBV18 to TRBJ2-7; TRBD2 is possibly the D segment (7 matching bases). Trimming takes 3 bases from V and 10 bases from J, and the germline ends sit 19 bases apart. CDR1 and CDR2 are drawn from the germline V gene: KGHSH, LQKENI. The CDR3 sequence holds 14 residues, the cysteine and phenylalanine included. Only the CDR3 DNA stays, 42 bases, in frame from base 1. With the rest looked up from the reference TRBV18 and TRBJ2-7 genes rather than sequenced, the full variable domain is NAGVMQNPRHLVRRRGQEARLRCSPMKGHSHVYWYRQLPEEGLKFMVYLQKENIIDESGMPKERFSAEFPKEGPSILRIQQVVRGDSAAYFCASSPNTGGASQYFGPGTRLTVT.